Here is one T cell receptor beta chain with its context. Its cognate antigen is unknown. Measured with immunoSEQ multiplex PCR; TCRdb has only the in-frame clones, and not every one. The sample contains about 120,000 clones, approximately 90% of which appear only once. The donors were part of the validation cohort of around 110 subjects. That cohort was separate from the first cohort, which comprised 670 or so subjects. The sample originates from a study of cytomegalovirus exposure and HLA in healthy donors. Study in general: The 120 or so validation repertoires were produced on the same platform as the 650 or so repertoires of the first cohort. This was reported in a later analysis. Findings and caveats of the study: Under in vitro conditions, a few CMV-associated chains were confirmed as specific for CMV antigens. A classifier reportedly called cytomegalovirus status with high sensitivity and specificity.

CDR1 SNHLY and CDR2 FYNNEI come from the germline V gene. This CDR3 region has 15 residues. Trimming at V came to 6 bases and at J to 3 bases, leaving 5 bases not matched to a gene. This clonotype originated in a young woman in good health and CMV-seronegative. The specimen was PBMCs. This sequence joins TRBV2 and TRBJ1-5; 10 positions agree with TRBD1. The CDR3 loop is CASRTGTGVNQPQHF. DNA for the CDR3: TGTGCCAGCAGAACCGGGACAGGGGTCAATCAGCCCCAGCATTTT.